A selection of T cell receptor beta chains follows, all from one sample in a study of T cell responses to AZD1222 COVID-19 vaccine. Only in-frame clones appear in the TCRdb table, and some are missing; sequencing was by immunoSEQ multiplex PCR. The data hold tens of thousands of clones, with around nine tenths observed a single time. The sequencing used peripheral blood, collected 28 days after the second AZD1222 dose. The receptor source for this set is an adult who received the AZD1222 COVID-19 vaccine. The CDR3 runs from the conserved cysteine through the conserved F or W. D genes are given only for firm matches. Some rows mark clone size as missing; the rest say once, few, many or name a class of expanded clone.

CASSQDLVQPQHF | TGTGCCAGCAGCCAAGACCTAGTTCAGCCCCAGCATTTT | TRBJ1-5 | TRBV3-1/TRBV3-2 | - | -
CATSRVGVAGPLNYNEQFF | TGTGCCACCAGCAGAGTCGGGGTGGCGGGGCCCCTCAACTACAATGAGCAGTTCTTC | TRBJ2-1 | TRBV15 | - | -
CASTPPGQPPGYTF | TGTGCCAGCACCCCCCCCGGCCAGCCCCCTGGCTACACCTTC | TRBJ1-2 | TRBV6-5 | - | -
CSVEGGQENQFSYNEQFF | TGCAGCGTTGAAGGCGGACAGGAGAACCAATTCTCCTACAATGAGCAGTTCTTC | TRBJ2-1 | TRBV29-1 | - | TRBD1
CASSLLRDPAGDTQYF | TGTGCCAGCAGCTTACTCCGGGACCCCGCCGGGGATACGCAGTATTTT | TRBJ2-3 | TRBV7-3 | - | -
CASRGTGFSGGTYEQYF | TGTGCCAGCAGAGGGACAGGGTTTTCGGGTGGCACCTACGAGCAGTACTTC | TRBJ2-7 | TRBV2 | - | TRBD1
CASSIGGSEAFF | TGTGCCAGTAGTATCGGCGGCAGTGAAGCTTTCTTT | TRBJ1-1 | TRBV19 | - | -
CASSLMGQETQYF | TGTGCCAGCAGCTTAATGGGCCAAGAGACCCAGTACTTC | TRBJ2-5 | TRBV11-3 | once | -
CAITYGGQTEAFF | TGTGCCATCACCTATGGAGGACAAACTGAAGCTTTCTTT | TRBJ1-1 | TRBV10-3 | - | -
CASSFVGGAGETQYF | TGTGCCAGCAGCTTTGTCGGAGGGGCTGGGGAGACCCAGTACTTC | TRBJ2-5 | TRBV5-4 | - | -
CASRLAAGNTIYF | TGTGCCAGCAGGTTGGCGGCTGGAAACACCATATATTTT | TRBJ1-3 | TRBV3-1/TRBV3-2 | - | -
CASSGYKGQDGYTF | TGTGCCAGCAGCGGTTACAAGGGGCAGGATGGCTACACCTTC | TRBJ1-2 | TRBV7-2 | - | -
CASSLWGQGHSYEQYF | TGTGCCAGCAGTTTATGGGGACAGGGCCACTCCTACGAGCAGTACTTC | TRBJ2-7 | TRBV28 | - | TRBD1
CASSERLTTGELFF | TGTGCCAGCAGTGAACGGCTAACCACCGGGGAGCTGTTTTTT | TRBJ2-2 | TRBV2 | - | -
CASSQDSARVNSPLHF | TGTGCCAGCAGCCAAGATTCGGCCAGGGTTAATTCACCCCTCCACTTT | TRBJ1-6 | TRBV4-2 | - | -
CASSLGDTQYF | TGCGCCAGCAGCTTGGGGGATACGCAGTATTTT | TRBJ2-3 | TRBV5-1 | - | -
CASSVGGESGGELFF | TGTGCCAGCAGTGTGGGGGGTGAGTCCGGCGGGGAGCTGTTTTTT | TRBJ2-2 | TRBV5-6 | - | -
CASSLYRGNKNEQFF | TGTGCCAGCAGTTTATACAGGGGGAACAAGAATGAGCAGTTCTTC | TRBJ2-1 | TRBV28 | once | TRBD1
CASSRDGRGGYTF | TGTGCCAGCAGCCGCGACGGGAGAGGTGGCTACACCTTC | TRBJ1-2 | TRBV7-3 | - | -
CASSLIQGDNEQFF | TGTGCCAGCAGCTTGATCCAGGGTGACAATGAGCAGTTCTTC | TRBJ2-1 | TRBV5-4 | - | -
CASSQDRGGPGDYGYTF | TGTGCCAGCAGCCAAGATAGGGGCGGACCGGGTGACTATGGCTACACCTTC | TRBJ1-2 | TRBV4-2 | - | -
CASSYISGGHDEQFF | TGTGCCAGCAGTTACATCAGCGGGGGGCATGATGAGCAGTTCTTC | TRBJ2-1 | TRBV6-5 | - | TRBD2
CASSLGLAGGHETQYF | TGTGCCAGCAGTTTAGGATTGGCGGGGGGGCACGAGACCCAGTACTTC | TRBJ2-5 | TRBV28 | - | TRBD2
CASSQRAGTGGVLEKLFF | TGTGCCAGCAGCCAGCGGGCCGGGACAGGGGGCGTTCTGGAAAAACTGTTTTTT | TRBJ1-4 | TRBV3-1/TRBV3-2 | - | TRBD1
CASSHDGRVADTQYF | TGTGCCAGCAGCCACGACGGAAGGGTCGCAGATACGCAGTATTTT | TRBJ2-3 | TRBV3-1/TRBV3-2 | - | -
CASSSTFYNSPLHF | TGTGCCAGCAGTTCTACTTTTTATAATTCACCCCTCCACTTT | TRBJ1-6 | TRBV28 | - | -
CASGTSGGANEQFF | TGTGCCAGCGGTACTAGCGGGGGGGCCAATGAGCAGTTCTTC | TRBJ2-1 | TRBV7-3 | - | TRBD2
CAWSFPGQRNIQYF | TGTGCCTGGAGTTTTCCGGGACAGAGAAACATTCAGTACTTC | TRBJ2-4 | TRBV30 | - | TRBD1
CASSSPSGGSTDTQYF | TGTGCCAGCAGCTCCCCCTCGGGCGGGTCCACAGATACGCAGTATTTT | TRBJ2-3 | TRBV7-3 | - | -
CASSLALEDGYTF | TGTGCCAGCAGCTTGGCGTTGGAAGACGGCTACACCTTC | TRBJ1-2 | TRBV5-5 | - | -
CASSPGQGVEQYF | TGTGCCAGCAGTCCCGGACAGGGTGTCGAGCAGTACTTC | TRBJ2-7 | TRBV14 | - | TRBD1
CASSLGTGTSGVGYF | TGTGCCAGCAGCTTGGGGACCGGGACTAGCGGGGTTGGTTACTTC | TRBJ2-5 | TRBV5-4 | - | TRBD2
CASSGDMGQYF | TGTGCCAGCAGCGGGGACATGGGCCAGTACTTC | TRBJ2-7 | TRBV9 | - | -
CASSIPSNTGELFF | TGTGCCAGTAGTATCCCCTCTAACACCGGGGAGCTGTTTTTT | TRBJ2-2 | TRBV19 | - | -
CASSNRDSQETQYF | TGTGCCAGCAGTAATCGGGACAGTCAAGAGACCCAGTACTTC | TRBJ2-5 | TRBV6-5 | - | TRBD1
CASRSQSSYNSPLHF | TGTGCCAGCAGGTCTCAAAGCTCCTATAATTCACCCCTCCACTTT | TRBJ1-6 | TRBV27 | once | -
CASSQDLEGGPRDTQYF | TGTGCCAGCAGCCAAGATTTGGAGGGGGGGCCTCGGGATACGCAGTATTTT | TRBJ2-3 | TRBV3-1/TRBV3-2 | - | -
CASRSTGGGTEAFF | TGTGCCAGCAGATCCACAGGGGGAGGCACTGAAGCTTTCTTT | TRBJ1-1 | TRBV7-9 | - | TRBD1
CASSKPGEDEQFF | TGCGCCAGCAGCAAACCGGGCGAAGATGAGCAGTTCTTC | TRBJ2-1 | TRBV5-1 | - | -
CASSYWLARVEETQYF | TGTGCCAGCAGTTACTGGTTGGCCAGGGTGGAAGAGACCCAGTACTTC | TRBJ2-5 | TRBV6-5 | - | -
CASSPTSWGNTGELFF | TGTGCCAGCTCACCGACATCTTGGGGGAACACCGGGGAGCTGTTTTTT | TRBJ2-2 | TRBV18 | - | -
CASSRMLEDGGYEQYF | TGCGCCAGCAGCCGGATGCTAGAGGACGGGGGGTACGAGCAGTACTTC | TRBJ2-7 | TRBV4-1 | - | TRBD2
CATSRDHSGGASGANVLTF | TGTGCCACCAGCAGAGATCATAGCGGGGGGGCTTCTGGGGCCAACGTCCTGACTTTC | TRBJ2-6 | TRBV15 | - | TRBD2
CASSATDTQYF | TGTGCCAGCAGCGCCACAGATACGCAGTATTTT | TRBJ2-3 | TRBV9 | - | -
CASSPTGQNVGTIYF | TGTGCCAGCAGCCCGACAGGCCAGAACGTGGGCACCATATATTTT | TRBJ1-3 | TRBV7-8 | - | -
CASSPPISSQETQYF | TGTGCCAGCTCACCACCCATAAGTTCGCAAGAGACCCAGTACTTC | TRBJ2-5 | TRBV18 | - | -
CSVVNRGANTEAFF | TGCAGCGTTGTAAACAGGGGTGCCAACACTGAAGCTTTCTTT | TRBJ1-1 | TRBV29-1 | few | TRBD1
CASSHAGAANEKLFF | TGCGCCAGCAGCCATGCGGGGGCGGCTAATGAAAAACTGTTTTTT | TRBJ1-4 | TRBV4-3 | few | -
CASSFGTNSPLHF | TGTGCCAGCAGTTTTGGTACTAATTCACCCCTCCACTTT | TRBJ1-6 | TRBV27 | - | -
CASRRSSNQPQHF | TGCGCCAGCCGGAGGTCTAGCAATCAGCCCCAGCATTTT | TRBJ1-5 | TRBV10-2 | - | -
CASSGLSGYSEQFF | TGTGCCAGCAGCGGACTTTCGGGATATAGTGAGCAGTTCTTC | TRBJ2-1 | TRBV5-6 | - | -